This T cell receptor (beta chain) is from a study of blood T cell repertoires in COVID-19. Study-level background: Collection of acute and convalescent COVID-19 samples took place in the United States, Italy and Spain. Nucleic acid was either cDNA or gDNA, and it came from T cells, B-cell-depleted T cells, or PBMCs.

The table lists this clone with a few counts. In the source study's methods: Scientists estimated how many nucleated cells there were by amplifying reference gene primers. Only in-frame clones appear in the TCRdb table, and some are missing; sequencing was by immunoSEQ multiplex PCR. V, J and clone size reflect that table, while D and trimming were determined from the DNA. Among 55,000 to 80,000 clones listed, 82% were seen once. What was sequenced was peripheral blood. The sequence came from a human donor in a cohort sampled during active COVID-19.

The CDR3 DNA follows: TGTGCTAGTGGTTTGGCCCGGGGGGGGACAGGGCCCAATGAGCAGTTCTTC. Translating it yields CASGLARGGTGPNEQFF. This rearrangement joins TRBV12-5 to TRBJ2-1; a possible D gene is TRBD1 (9 bases). The V end lost 1 base, the J end lost 6 bases, and 19 bases lay between the germline ends. CDR3 length: 17 amino acids. Germline V gives CDR1 LGHNT, CDR2 FRNRAP.